Below are 2 T cell receptor beta chains sequenced from a single sample in a study of blood T cells in healthy people across ages. The authors ran a second PCR of 7 to 11 cycles using a sample-barcoded 5' primer and a J-beta primer mix. MiXCR was run by TCRdb on the 5' RACE reads, yielding one entry per CDR3 protein. This table holds 1,500,000 or so distinct CDR3 sequences, 59% found once. Source material: blood. All receptors come from a man between 18 and 29 years old in good health.

This clonotype was recorded only once. The chain employs TRBV27 and TRBJ2-2, with 9 bases matching TRBD2. The CDR3 contains 16 residues. Germline V gene sequence: CDR1 MNHEY, CDR2 SMNVEV (reference sequence). V was pared by 0 bases and J by 6 bases, with 5 bases of the junction left unmatched. The CDR3 DNA reads as TGTGCCAGCAGTTTATCACCCGGCGGGGGGGCCGGGGAGCTGTTTTTT. Its translation is CASSLSPGGGAGELFF.

The chain employs TRBV20-1 and TRBJ1-2; D not resolved. Germline V gene data show CDR1 as DFQATT and CDR2 as SNEGSKA (reference sequence). V was cut by 3 bases and J by 4 bases, with 6 bases left in between. This CDR3 has 11 amino acids. CDR3 DNA: TGCAGTGCTAGGAAAAGCTATGGCTACACCTTC. This translates into CSARKSYGYTF.